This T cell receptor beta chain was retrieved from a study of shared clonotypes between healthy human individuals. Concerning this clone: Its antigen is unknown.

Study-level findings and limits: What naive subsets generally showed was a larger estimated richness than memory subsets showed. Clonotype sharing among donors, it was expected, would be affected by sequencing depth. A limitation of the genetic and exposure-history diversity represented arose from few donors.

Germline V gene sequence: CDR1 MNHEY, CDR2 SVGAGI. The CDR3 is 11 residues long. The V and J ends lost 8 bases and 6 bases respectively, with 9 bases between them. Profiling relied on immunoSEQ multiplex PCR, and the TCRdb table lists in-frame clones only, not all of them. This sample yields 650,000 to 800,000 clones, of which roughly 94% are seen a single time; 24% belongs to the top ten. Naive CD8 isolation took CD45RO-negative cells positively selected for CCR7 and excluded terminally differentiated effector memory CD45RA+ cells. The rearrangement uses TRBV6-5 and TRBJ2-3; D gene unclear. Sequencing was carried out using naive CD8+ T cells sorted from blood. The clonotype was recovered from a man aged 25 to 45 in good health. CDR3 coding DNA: TGTGCCAGCGGAACTGGGGATACGCAGTATTTT. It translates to CASGTGDTQYF.